This TCR beta chain was recovered during a study of graft-versus-host responses after intestinal transplantation. The overall study: Recipients received multivisceral, liver-intestinal, or isolated intestinal transplants. All recipients got anti-thymocyte globulin induction, then tacrolimus and steroids for 2 to 4 years. Study results and limitations: Recipient-marrow GvH clones were detected, some having first appeared in ileum or blood. Patients with graft-donor T cell macrochimerism had high graft-versus-host to host-versus-graft clonal ratios in allografts.

Profiled with immunoSEQ multiplex PCR; TCRdb holds only in-frame clones, not every one. The sample consists of about 100,000 clones, 90% of them appearing once. A note on this clone: The antigen is not known.

Germline V gives CDR1 SGHDN, CDR2 FVKESK. The CDR3 has 13 residues. Trimming left V 6 bases short and J 3 bases short, with 8 bases between. This specimen consisted of PBMCs, obtained 450 to 460 days after intestinal transplant. The chain combines TRBV14 with TRBJ2-2, with D possibly matching TRBD1 (5 bases). The source of this sequence is a human patient who received an intestinal transplant, so some T cells may come from the graft donor. The CDR3 spells CASSRQHTGELFF. Here the CDR3 DNA reads TGTGCCAGCAGTCGACAGCACACCGGGGAGCTGTTTTTT.